A selection of T cell receptor beta chains follows, all from one sample in a study of T-cell memory formation after mild COVID-19. From the 5' RACE reads, TCRdb called clonotypes with MiXCR, one entry per CDR3 protein. The profile shows about 190,000 distinct CDR3 sequences, 20% to 25% of them singletons. Sequenced material: PBMCs or a T cell subset sorted from them (not recorded which). Receptors were obtained from an adult woman who had mild COVID-19 (a few samples of this study predate the infection). Cell type and time point are not known. The CDR3 runs from the conserved cysteine through the conserved F or W. The D gene is left open where the match is weak. Size values are once, few and many counts, or a class for expanded clones, and some rows have none.

abundance: few
j_gene: TRBJ2-3
d_gene: -
v_gene: TRBV5-1
CDR3aa: CASSTRERSTDTQYF
CDR3nt: TGCGCCAGCAGTACGAGGGAAAGAAGCACAGATACGCAGTATTTT

abundance: many
j_gene: TRBJ2-3
d_gene: TRBD1
v_gene: TRBV7-9
CDR3aa: CATGRGLGTDTQYF
CDR3nt: TGTGCGACGGGCAGGGGGCTTGGCACAGATACGCAGTATTTT

abundance: many
j_gene: TRBJ2-1
d_gene: -
v_gene: TRBV19
CDR3aa: CASSSGGDYNEQFF
CDR3nt: TGTGCCAGTAGTTCAGGCGGCGACTACAATGAGCAGTTCTTC

abundance: -
j_gene: TRBJ1-3
d_gene: -
v_gene: TRBV4-1
CDR3aa: CASSQGERTGNTIYF
CDR3nt: TGCGCCAGCAGCCAAGGAGAAAGGACTGGAAACACCATATATTTT

abundance: -
j_gene: TRBJ2-1
d_gene: TRBD2
v_gene: TRBV12-5
CDR3aa: CASGLTPGLAGGDEQFF
CDR3nt: TGTGCTAGTGGTTTGACCCCAGGACTAGCGGGAGGAGATGAGCAGTTCTTC

abundance: -
j_gene: TRBJ1-5
d_gene: -
v_gene: TRBV19
CDR3aa: CASSIRIDSNQPQHF
CDR3nt: TGTGCCAGTAGTATCCGGATAGATAGCAATCAGCCCCAGCATTTT

abundance: -
j_gene: TRBJ2-1
d_gene: -
v_gene: TRBV7-9
CDR3aa: CASSSGRVSHNEQFF
CDR3nt: TGTGCCAGCAGCTCCGGACGCGTCAGCCACAATGAGCAGTTCTTC

abundance: few
j_gene: TRBJ1-1
d_gene: -
v_gene: TRBV9
CDR3aa: CASSLYSGGNTEAFF
CDR3nt: TGTGCCAGCAGCCTCTATTCAGGAGGGAACACTGAAGCTTTCTTT

abundance: -
j_gene: TRBJ2-3
d_gene: TRBD2
v_gene: TRBV12-3/TRBV12-4
CDR3aa: CATGLAGNTDTQYF
CDR3nt: TGTGCCACGGGACTAGCGGGTAACACAGATACGCAGTATTTT

abundance: -
j_gene: TRBJ2-7
d_gene: -
v_gene: TRBV7-2
CDR3aa: CASSSLLGPVEQYF
CDR3nt: TGTGCCAGCAGCTCCCTTTTGGGGCCGGTCGAGCAGTACTTC